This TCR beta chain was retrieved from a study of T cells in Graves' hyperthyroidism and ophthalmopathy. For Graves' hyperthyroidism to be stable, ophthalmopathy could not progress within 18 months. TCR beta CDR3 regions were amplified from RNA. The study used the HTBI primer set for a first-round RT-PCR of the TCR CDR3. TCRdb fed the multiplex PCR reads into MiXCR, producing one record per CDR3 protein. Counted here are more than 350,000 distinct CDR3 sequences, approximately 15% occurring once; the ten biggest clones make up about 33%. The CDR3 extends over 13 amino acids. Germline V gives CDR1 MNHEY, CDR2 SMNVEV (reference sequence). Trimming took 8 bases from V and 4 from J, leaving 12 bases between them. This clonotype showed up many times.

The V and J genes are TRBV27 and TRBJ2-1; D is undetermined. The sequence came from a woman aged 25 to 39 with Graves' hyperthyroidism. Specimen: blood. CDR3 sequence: CASLAYPYNEQFF. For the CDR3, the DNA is TGTGCCAGCTTGGCGTACCCTTACAATGAGCAGTTCTTC.